This TCR beta chain is drawn from a study of blood T cell repertoires in COVID-19. Study-level background: COVID-19 samples collected from the United States, Italy and Spain covered acute and convalescent phases. T cells, B-cell-depleted T cells, or PBMCs provided the cDNA or gDNA that served as material.

The germline CDR1 and CDR2 sequences are KGHSH and LQKENI. V was pared by 6 bases and J by 9 bases, with 15 bases between. This CDR3 contains 14 residues. Authors' data handling: Using reference gene primer amplification, nucleated cell counts were estimated. Assay used: immunoSEQ multiplex PCR; TCRdb lists only in-frame clones, some missing. That table furnishes V, J and clone size, whereas the DNA furnished D and trimming. The sample yields approximately 360,000 clones, roughly nine tenths seen once. The V call is TRBV18, the J call TRBJ1-6; D is perhaps TRBD1 (6 bases). This clonotype originated in a man in his forties or fifties with acute or convalescent COVID-19. The sequencing input was peripheral blood. CDR3 in amino acids: CASSRRGTGSPLHF. In DNA form, the CDR3 reads TGTGCCAGCTCGAGAAGGGGGACGGGTTCACCCCTCCACTTT.